The clone carrying this TCR beta chain has just one count. Trimming removed 5 bases from V and 9 bases from J; junction bases left unmatched: 21. The germline gives CDR1 LNHDA, CDR2 SQIVND (reference sequence). This CDR3 has 17 residues. These data originate in a study of T cells in Graves' hyperthyroidism and ophthalmopathy. The source material, RNA transcripts, was used to amplify TCR beta CDR3 regions. The TCR CDR3 first-round RT-PCR relied on the HTBI primer set. TCRdb re-derived calls from the multiplex PCR reads in MiXCR, one entry per CDR3 protein. This sample carries 800,000 or so distinct CDR3 sequences, about 38% of them seen once, and the ten largest clones take 8.9%.

J is TRBJ2-7 and V is TRBV19; 8 positions agree with TRBD1. The TCR comes from a man aged 18 to 30 with Graves' hyperthyroidism. Sequencing used blood. CDR3 loop: CASSLPGTGLTLRAQYF. DNA for the CDR3: TGTGCCAGTAGTCTTCCCGGGACAGGCCTAACTCTACGAGCGCAGTACTTC.